This entry lists 17 T cell receptor beta chains sequenced from one sample in a study of radiotherapy plus CTLA-4 blockade in lung cancer. TCRdb's copy holds only in-frame clones and misses some; the assay was immunoSEQ multiplex PCR. The data contain 90,000 to 100,000 clones, around 79% of them seen just once; the ten biggest clones take up about 3%. The source was peripheral blood, collected from a patient treated with radiotherapy plus ipilimumab. All receptors derive from a human donor with non-small cell lung cancer who had a partial response to radiotherapy plus ipilimumab. Some clones in this sample may be carry-over from other donors' samples.

This sequence joins TRBV6-5 and TRBJ1-1; a weak D match, TRBD1 (5 bases). V lost 8 bases to trimming and J lost 0 bases, with 10 bases between them. Per the germline V gene, CDR1 is MNHEY and CDR2 is SVGAGI. The CDR3 sequence is 13 residues long. CDR3 in DNA: TGTGCCAGCCAGGGCGGCATGAACACTGAAGCTTTCTTT. It encodes CASQGGMNTEAFF.

This chain joins TRBV5-6 and TRBJ2-7; maybe TRBD2 (9 bases). The CDR3 contains 19 residues. Germline CDR1 is SGHDT and CDR2 is YYEEEE. V was pared by 1 base and J by 2 bases, with 25 bases between. CDR3 in DNA: TGTGCCAGCAGCTTGCCACGCGGGGGGGGTGCAGGGGGCCCCTACGAGCAGTACTTC. Protein sequence: CASSLPRGGGAGGPYEQYF. The full variable domain, rest sourced from reference TRBV5-6 and TRBJ2-7, is DAGVTQSPTHLIKTRGQQVTLRCSPKSGHDTVSWYQQALGQGPQFIFQYYEEEERQRGNFPDRFSGHQFPNYSSELNVNALLLGDSALYLCASSLPRGGGAGGPYEQYFGPGTRLTVT.

In DNA form, the CDR3 reads TGTGCCAGCAGGCCGTCGACTAGCGGGAAATCCTACGAGCAGTACTTC. It translates to CASRPSTSGKSYEQYF. V usage is TRBV28 and J usage is TRBJ2-7; 11 bases are a match to TRBD2. The CDR3 runs to 16 residues. In germline, CDR1 is MDHEN, CDR2 SYDVKM. The V gene end was trimmed by 6 bases and the J gene end by 1 base; junction bases not matched to a gene: 8.

The rearrangement joins TRBV6-1 to TRBJ1-4, with 7 bases fitting TRBD1. Trimming removed 10 bases from V and 5 bases from J; junction bases left unmatched: 10. This CDR3 comprises 14 residues. Germline CDR1 is MNHNS and CDR2 is SASEGT. CDR3 in DNA: TGTGCCACACTCCCGGGACAGCCGAATGAAAAACTGTTTTTT. The encoded protein is CATLPGQPNEKLFF.

The chain combines TRBV4-3 with TRBJ1-2; no definite D call. The V gene lost 0 bases and the J gene lost 7 bases, with 15 bases spanning the gap. This CDR3 spans 15 amino acids. Germline V gene lookup returns CDR1 LGHNA and CDR2 YSLEER. This CDR3 reads CASSQEGQIPIGYTF. The CDR3 coding sequence is TGCGCCAGCAGCCAAGAGGGCCAGATCCCTATTGGCTACACCTTC.

Only a few counts were recorded for this clone. This chain links TRBV6-1 with TRBJ2-5; D remains unclear. The DNA end is more similar to TRBJ2-7, so the J call may be wrong. This CDR3 has 17 residues. Germline V lookup: CDR1 MNHNS, CDR2 SASEGT. CDR3 loop: CASSGPKSTGYLYEQYF. CDR3 in DNA: TGTGCCAGCAGTGGCCCCAAATCGACTGGATACCTTTACGAGCAGTACTTC.

Turning to this clone: The same CDR3 is also encoded by other DNA sequences in this sample. J is TRBJ2-7 and V is TRBV6-5; D is uncertain. Germline CDR1 and CDR2: MNHEY and SVGAGI. The CDR3 runs 11 residues. V was clipped by 2 bases and J by 7 bases, with 6 bases between them. The CDR3 spells CASSYLYEQYF. CDR3 DNA sequence: TGTGCCAGCAGTTACCTGTATGAGCAGTACTTC.

This clone was counted a few times. The V and J genes are TRBV29-1 and TRBJ2-5, with 8 bases aligning to TRBD1. This CDR3 has 13 amino acids. Germline CDR1 SQVTM, CDR2 ANQGSEA. The junction had 6 bases not matched to a gene; V was cut back by 2 bases and J by 7 bases. The CDR3 DNA sequence: TGCAGCGTTGAACGCAGGGGGCTCGTGACCCAGTACTTC. Translation gives CSVERRGLVTQYF.

This clone was counted a few times. This chain uses TRBV7-2 with TRBJ1-5, with TRBD1 matching 11 bases. In germline, CDR1 is SGHTA, CDR2 FQGNSA. The CDR3 length is 15 residues. J was trimmed by 5 bases and V by 5 bases; bases with no gene match: 5. The CDR3 region is CASSTRTGGDQPQHF. In nucleotides, the CDR3 is TGTGCCAGCAGCACGAGGACAGGGGGCGATCAGCCCCAGCATTTT.

This chain connects TRBV27 to TRBJ1-2; D gene unclear. Trimming shortened V by 2 bases and J by 4 bases, and 14 bases separated the two germline ends. In germline, CDR1 is MNHEY, CDR2 SMNVEV (reference sequence). The CDR3 loop spans 15 amino acids. The CDR3 reads CASSLIPGPIYGYTF. CDR3 nucleotides: TGTGCCAGCAGTTTAATACCTGGGCCAATCTATGGCTACACCTTC.

The rearrangement uses TRBV28 and TRBJ1-2; perhaps TRBD1 as D (5 bases). V lost 7 bases and J 4 bases, leaving 13 bases between the germline ends. CDR1 is MDHEN, CDR2 SYDVKM, per germline. This CDR3 region has 13 residues. CDR3 sequence reads: CASMGQSFYGYTF. The CDR3 bases are TGTGCCAGCATGGGGCAGAGCTTCTATGGCTACACCTTC.

The J gene is TRBJ2-1, the V gene TRBV27; 16 bases are shared with TRBD2. Looked up from germline, CDR1 is MNHEY and CDR2 is SMNVEV (reference sequence). V shed 3 bases, J shed 0 bases, and the junction held 5 bases outside the gene matches. The CDR3 runs 19 residues. CDR3 amino acids: CASSFLGLAGGSSYNEQFF. The CDR3 region has the DNA TGTGCCAGCAGTTTTCTGGGACTAGCGGGGGGGAGCTCCTACAATGAGCAGTTCTTC.

This clone appeared once. V usage is TRBV7-9 and J usage is TRBJ2-1; 10 bases map to TRBD2. Germline-derived CDR1 and CDR2 are SEHNR and FQNEAQ (reference sequence). J lost 3 bases, V lost 3 bases, and 2 bases had no gene match. The CDR3 loop spans 15 amino acids. The CDR3 DNA is TGTGCCAGCAGCTTGCTAGCGGGGGACTACAATGAGCAGTTCTTC. It codes for CASSLLAGDYNEQFF.

The chain recombines TRBV21-1 with TRBJ1-1; TRBD1, the D gene given by the table, was not confirmed from the DNA. TRBV21-1 is annotated as a pseudogene. The length of the CDR3 is 17 residues. Here the CDR3 reads CASRRDRERVSLSEAFF. CDR3 DNA: TGTGCCAGCCGACGTGACAGGGAAAGGGTTAGTTTATCTGAAGCTTTCTTT.

The V gene is TRBV19, the J gene TRBJ2-1; a possible D gene is TRBD1 (6 bases). The CDR3 is 14 amino acids. V lost 7 bases, J lost 5 bases, and 15 bases lay in between. Germline-derived CDR1 and CDR2 are LNHDA and SQIVND (reference sequence). DNA for the CDR3: TGTGCCAGTACAGCGCCGGGACAACACAATGAGCAGTTCTTC. Translated, it gives CASTAPGQHNEQFF.

The sample holds a few counts of this clone. The chain has TRBV7-9 and TRBJ2-7, with TRBD2 identical over 7 bases. There are 15 residues in the CDR3. The V segment lost 5 bases and the J segment 0 bases; nucleotides outside the gene matches: 7. Germline V gene lookup returns CDR1 SEHNR and CDR2 FQNEAQ (reference sequence). The CDR3 region is CASSISGAGSYEQYF. The CDR3 DNA is TGTGCCAGCAGCATAAGCGGGGCGGGCTCCTACGAGCAGTACTTC.

The J gene is TRBJ1-6, the V gene TRBV6-1, with 8 bases lining up with TRBD1. This CDR3 region has 15 residues. CDR1 is MNHNS and CDR2 is SASEGT in the germline V gene. The J segment lost 9 bases and the V segment lost 7 bases, leaving 11 bases of the junction unmatched. The DNA of the CDR3 is TGTGCCAGCACCCGGGCTCAGGGGGCAAGTTCACCCCTCCACTTT. It is translated as CASTRAQGASSPLHF.